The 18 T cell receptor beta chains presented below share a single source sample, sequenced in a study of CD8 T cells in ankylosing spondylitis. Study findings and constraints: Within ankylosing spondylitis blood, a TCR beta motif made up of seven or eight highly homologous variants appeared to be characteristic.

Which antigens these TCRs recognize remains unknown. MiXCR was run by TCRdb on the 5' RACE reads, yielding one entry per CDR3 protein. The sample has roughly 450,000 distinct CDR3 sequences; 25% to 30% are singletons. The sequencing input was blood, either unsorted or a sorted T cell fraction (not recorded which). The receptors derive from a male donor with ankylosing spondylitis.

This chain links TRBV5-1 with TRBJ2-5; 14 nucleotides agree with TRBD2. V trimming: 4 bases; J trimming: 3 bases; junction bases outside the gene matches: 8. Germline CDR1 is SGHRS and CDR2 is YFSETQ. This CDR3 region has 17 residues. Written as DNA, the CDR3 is TGCGCCAGCAGCCACAACCCGGGACTAGCGGGAGAAGAGACCCAGTACTTC. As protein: CASSHNPGLAGEETQYF.

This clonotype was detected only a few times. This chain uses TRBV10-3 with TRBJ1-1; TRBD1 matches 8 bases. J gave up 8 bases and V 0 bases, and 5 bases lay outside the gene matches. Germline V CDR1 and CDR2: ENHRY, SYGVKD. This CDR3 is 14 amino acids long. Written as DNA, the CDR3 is TGTGCCATCAGTGAGTCGGGACAGGAGGGGGAAGCTTTCTTT. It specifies CAISESGQEGEAFF.

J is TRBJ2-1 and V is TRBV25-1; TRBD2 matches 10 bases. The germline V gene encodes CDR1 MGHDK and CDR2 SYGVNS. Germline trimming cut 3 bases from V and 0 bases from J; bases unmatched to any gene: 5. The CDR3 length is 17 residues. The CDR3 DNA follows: TGTGCCAGCAGTGAGCTGACTAGCGGGTTCTCCTACAATGAGCAGTTCTTC. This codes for CASSELTSGFSYNEQFF.

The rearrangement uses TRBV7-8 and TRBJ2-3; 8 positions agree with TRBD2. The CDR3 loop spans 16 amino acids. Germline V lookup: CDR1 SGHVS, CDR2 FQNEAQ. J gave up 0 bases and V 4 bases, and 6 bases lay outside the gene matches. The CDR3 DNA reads TGTGCCAGCAGCTCCATTACTAGCGGTAGCACAGATACGCAGTATTTT. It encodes CASSSITSGSTDTQYF.

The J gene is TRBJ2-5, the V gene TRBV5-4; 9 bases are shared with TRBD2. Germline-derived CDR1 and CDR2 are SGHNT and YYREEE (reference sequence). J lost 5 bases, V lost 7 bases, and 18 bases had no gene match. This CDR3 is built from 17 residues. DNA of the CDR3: TGTGCCAGCGCCAGAGGGACTAGCCGAACGTTGAGGGAGACCCAGTACTTC. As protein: CASARGTSRTLRETQYF.

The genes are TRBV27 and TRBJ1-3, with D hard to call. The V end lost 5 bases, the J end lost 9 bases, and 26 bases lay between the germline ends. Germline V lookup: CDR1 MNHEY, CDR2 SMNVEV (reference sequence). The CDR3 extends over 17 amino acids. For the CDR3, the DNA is TGTGCCAGCAGTCCATTTCTCGGGAGCAGCACAACACCCACCATATATTTT. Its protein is CASSPFLGSSTTPTIYF.

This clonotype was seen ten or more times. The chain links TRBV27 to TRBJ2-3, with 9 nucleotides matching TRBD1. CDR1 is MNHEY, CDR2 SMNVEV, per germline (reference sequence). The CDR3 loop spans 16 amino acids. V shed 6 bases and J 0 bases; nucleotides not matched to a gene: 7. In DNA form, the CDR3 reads TGTGCCAGCAGCCTGGGACAGGGAGTGAGCACAGATACGCAGTATTTT. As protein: CASSLGQGVSTDTQYF.

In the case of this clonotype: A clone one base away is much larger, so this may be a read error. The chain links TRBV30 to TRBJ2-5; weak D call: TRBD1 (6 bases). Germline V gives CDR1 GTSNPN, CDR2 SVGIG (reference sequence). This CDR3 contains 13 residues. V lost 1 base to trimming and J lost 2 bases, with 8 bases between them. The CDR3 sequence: CAWSEGQQETQYF. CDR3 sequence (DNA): TGTGCCTGGAGTGAGGGACAACAAGAGACCCAGTACTTC.

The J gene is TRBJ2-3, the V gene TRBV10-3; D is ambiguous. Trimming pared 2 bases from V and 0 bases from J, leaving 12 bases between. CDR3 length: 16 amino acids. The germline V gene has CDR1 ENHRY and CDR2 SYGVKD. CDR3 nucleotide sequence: TGTGCCATCAGTGAGCCCCCCCGTCAAAGCACAGATACGCAGTATTTT. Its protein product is CAISEPPRQSTDTQYF.

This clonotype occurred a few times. CDR3 in amino acids: CSADYTGNEQFF. CDR3 coding DNA: TGCAGCGCTGACTATACAGGCAATGAGCAGTTCTTC. The chain has TRBV20-1 and TRBJ2-1; D is perhaps TRBD1 or TRBD2 (5 bases each). Germline-derived CDR1 and CDR2 are DFQATT and SNEGSKA (reference sequence). This CDR3 has 12 amino acids.

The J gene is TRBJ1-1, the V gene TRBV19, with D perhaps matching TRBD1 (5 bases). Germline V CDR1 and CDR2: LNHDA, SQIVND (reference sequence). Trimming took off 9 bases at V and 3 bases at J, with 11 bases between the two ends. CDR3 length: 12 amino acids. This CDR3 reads CASRWGDTEAFF. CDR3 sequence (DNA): TGTGCCAGCCGATGGGGGGACACTGAAGCTTTCTTT.

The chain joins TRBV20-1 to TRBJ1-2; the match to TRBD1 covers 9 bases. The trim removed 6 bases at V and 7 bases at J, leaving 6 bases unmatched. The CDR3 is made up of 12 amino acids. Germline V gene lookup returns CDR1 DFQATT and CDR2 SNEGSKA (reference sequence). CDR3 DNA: TGCAGTGCCCGGACAGGGGTCGGTGGCTACACCTTC. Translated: CSARTGVGGYTF.

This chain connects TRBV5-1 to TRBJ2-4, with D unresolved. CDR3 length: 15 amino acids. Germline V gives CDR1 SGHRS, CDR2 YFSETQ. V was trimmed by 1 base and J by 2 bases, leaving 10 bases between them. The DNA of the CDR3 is TGCGCCAGCAGCTTGTCGGGCGCAACCAAAAACATTCAGTACTTC. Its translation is CASSLSGATKNIQYF.

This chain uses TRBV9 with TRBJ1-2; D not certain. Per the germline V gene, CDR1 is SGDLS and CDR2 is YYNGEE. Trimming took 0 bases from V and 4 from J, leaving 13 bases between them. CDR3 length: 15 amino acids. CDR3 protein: CASSVGGMIPYGYTF. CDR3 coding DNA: TGTGCCAGCAGCGTAGGGGGAATGATTCCCTATGGCTACACCTTC.

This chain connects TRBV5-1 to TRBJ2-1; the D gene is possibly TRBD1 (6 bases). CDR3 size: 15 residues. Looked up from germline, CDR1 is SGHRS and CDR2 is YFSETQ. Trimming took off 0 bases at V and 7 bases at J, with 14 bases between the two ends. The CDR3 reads CASSLEARGGNEQFF. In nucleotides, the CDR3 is TGCGCCAGCAGCTTGGAGGCCAGGGGCGGTAATGAGCAGTTCTTC. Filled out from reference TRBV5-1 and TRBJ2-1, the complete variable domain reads KAGVTQTPRYLIKTRGQQVTLSCSPISGHRSVSWYQQTPGQGLQFLFEYFSETQRNKGNFPGRFSGRQFSNSRSEMNVSTLELGDSALYLCASSLEARGGNEQFFGPGTRLTVL.

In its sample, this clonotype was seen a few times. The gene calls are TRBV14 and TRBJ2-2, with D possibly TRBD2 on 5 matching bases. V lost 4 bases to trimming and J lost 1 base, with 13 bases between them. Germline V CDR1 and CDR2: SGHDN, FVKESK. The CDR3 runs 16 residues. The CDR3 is CASSRHLLENTGELFF. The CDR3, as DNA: TGTGCCAGCAGCCGCCATCTACTAGAGAACACCGGGGAGCTGTTTTTT.

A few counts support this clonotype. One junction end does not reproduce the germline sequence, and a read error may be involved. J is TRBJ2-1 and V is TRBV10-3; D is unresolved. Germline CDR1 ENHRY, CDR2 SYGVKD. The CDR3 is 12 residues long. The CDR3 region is CAISESYSEQFF. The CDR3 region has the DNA TGTGCCATCAGTGAGTCCTACAGTGAGCAGTTCTTC.

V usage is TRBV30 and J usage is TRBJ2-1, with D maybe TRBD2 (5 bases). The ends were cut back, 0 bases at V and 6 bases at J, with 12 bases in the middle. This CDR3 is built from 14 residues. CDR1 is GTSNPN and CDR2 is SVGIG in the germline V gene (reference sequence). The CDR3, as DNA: TGTGCCTGGAGTGTAGCGGACTTAACCAATGAGCAGTTCTTC. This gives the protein CAWSVADLTNEQFF.